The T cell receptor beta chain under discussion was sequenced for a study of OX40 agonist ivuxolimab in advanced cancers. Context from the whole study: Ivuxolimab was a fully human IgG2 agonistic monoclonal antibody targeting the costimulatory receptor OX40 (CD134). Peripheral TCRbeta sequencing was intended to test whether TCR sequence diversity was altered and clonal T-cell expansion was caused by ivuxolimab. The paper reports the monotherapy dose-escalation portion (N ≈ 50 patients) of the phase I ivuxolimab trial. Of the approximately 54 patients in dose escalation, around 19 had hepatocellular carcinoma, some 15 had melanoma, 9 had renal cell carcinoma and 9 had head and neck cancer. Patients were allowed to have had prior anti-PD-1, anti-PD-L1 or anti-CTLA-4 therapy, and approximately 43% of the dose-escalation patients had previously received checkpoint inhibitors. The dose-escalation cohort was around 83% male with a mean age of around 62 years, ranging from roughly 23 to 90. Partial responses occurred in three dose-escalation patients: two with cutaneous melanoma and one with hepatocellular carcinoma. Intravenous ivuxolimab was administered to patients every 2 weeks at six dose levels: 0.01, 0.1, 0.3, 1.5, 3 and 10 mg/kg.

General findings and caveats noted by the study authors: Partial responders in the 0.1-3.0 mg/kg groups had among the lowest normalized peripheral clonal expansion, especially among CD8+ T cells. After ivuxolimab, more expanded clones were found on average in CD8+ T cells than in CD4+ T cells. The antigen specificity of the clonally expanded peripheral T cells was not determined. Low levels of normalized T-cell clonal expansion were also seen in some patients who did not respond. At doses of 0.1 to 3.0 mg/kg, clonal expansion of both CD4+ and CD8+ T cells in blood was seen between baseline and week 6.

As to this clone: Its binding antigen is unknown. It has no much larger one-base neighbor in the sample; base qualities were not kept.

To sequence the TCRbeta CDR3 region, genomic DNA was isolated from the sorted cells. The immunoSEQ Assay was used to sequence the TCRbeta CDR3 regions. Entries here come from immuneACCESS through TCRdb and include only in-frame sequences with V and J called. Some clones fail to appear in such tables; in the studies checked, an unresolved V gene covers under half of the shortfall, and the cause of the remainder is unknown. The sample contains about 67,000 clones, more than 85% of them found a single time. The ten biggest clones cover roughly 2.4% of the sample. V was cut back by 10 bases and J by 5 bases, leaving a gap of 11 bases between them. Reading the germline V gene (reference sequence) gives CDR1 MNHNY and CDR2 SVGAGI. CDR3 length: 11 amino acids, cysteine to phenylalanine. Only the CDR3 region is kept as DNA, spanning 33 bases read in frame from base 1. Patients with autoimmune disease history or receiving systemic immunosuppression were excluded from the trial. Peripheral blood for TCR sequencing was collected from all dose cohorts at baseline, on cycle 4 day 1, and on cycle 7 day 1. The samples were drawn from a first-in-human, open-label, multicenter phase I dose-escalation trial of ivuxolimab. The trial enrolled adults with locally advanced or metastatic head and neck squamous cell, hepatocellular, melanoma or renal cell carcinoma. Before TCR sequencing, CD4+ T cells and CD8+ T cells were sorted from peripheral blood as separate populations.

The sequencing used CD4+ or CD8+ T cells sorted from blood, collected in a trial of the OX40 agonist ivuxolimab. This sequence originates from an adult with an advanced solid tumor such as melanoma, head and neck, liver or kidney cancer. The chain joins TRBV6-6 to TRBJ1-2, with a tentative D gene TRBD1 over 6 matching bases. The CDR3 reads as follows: CATLDRYGYTF. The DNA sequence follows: TGTGCCACCCTCGACAGGTATGGCTACACCTTC.